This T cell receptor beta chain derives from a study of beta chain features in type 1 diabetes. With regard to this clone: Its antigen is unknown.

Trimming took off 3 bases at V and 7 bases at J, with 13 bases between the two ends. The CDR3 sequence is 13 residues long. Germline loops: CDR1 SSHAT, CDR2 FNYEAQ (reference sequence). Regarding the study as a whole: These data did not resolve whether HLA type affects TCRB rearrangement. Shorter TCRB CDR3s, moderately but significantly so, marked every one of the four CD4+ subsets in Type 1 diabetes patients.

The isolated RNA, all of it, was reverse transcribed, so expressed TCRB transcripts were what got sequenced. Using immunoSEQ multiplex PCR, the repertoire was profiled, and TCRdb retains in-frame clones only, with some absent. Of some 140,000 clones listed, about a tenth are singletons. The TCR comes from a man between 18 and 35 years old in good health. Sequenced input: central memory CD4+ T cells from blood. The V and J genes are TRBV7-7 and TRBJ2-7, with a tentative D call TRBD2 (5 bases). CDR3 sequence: CASSFAGGSEQYF. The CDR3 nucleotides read TGTGCCAGCAGCTTTGCGGGCGGCTCAGAGCAGTACTTC.